Listed below are T cell receptor beta chains from one sample, sequenced in a study of T-cell reconstitution after alpha-beta-depleted transplantation in children. One entry per CDR3 protein results from TCRdb running MiXCR on the PCR reads. This table has more than 450,000 distinct CDR3 sequences, around 16% appearing once. Sequences were derived from PBMCs from the stem cell graft donor, sampled from the stem cell graft. The receptors were gathered from a human donor who donated a stem cell graft to a child with acute lymphoblastic leukemia. Both conserved end residues are part of each CDR3. Only some rows state a clone size, as once, few, many or a class for expanded clones.

v_gene	abundance	j_gene	CDR3aa
TRBV29-1	many	TRBJ2-7	CSVEDLAGDAYEQYF
TRBV29-1	.	TRBJ1-2	CSVGQGAGGYTF
TRBV6-1	.	TRBJ1-1	CASSSPHTDKTEAFF
TRBV29-1	once	TRBJ2-3	CSVEDRDGRTGTDTQYF
TRBV27	.	TRBJ1-4	CASSFLDRGLLFF
TRBV7-8	few	TRBJ1-6	CASSTVVRGPSPLHF
TRBV20-1	few	TRBJ1-2	CSASRDRGYTF
TRBV3-1	.	TRBJ2-3	CASSQDQLAGWEPDTQYF
TRBV20-1	few	TRBJ1-2	CSAPGTVNYGYTF
TRBV29-1	.	TRBJ2-1	CSVSGLAGFYNEQFF
TRBV20-1	.	TRBJ2-1	CSAPSPYNEQFF
TRBV14	.	TRBJ2-7	CASSQLSLVGGTYEQYF
TRBV5-6	.	TRBJ1-5	CASSAGTGVNQPQHF
TRBV15	.	TRBJ2-5	CATSRDMGTQYF
TRBV7-9	few	TRBJ1-2	CASSLVGANNYGYTF
TRBV2	few	TRBJ2-1	CASRTQINEQFF
TRBV5-1	once	TRBJ2-1	CASSLDMIGSVREDNEQFF
TRBV20-1	.	TRBJ1-5	CSARKSGLNQPQHF
TRBV6-5	.	TRBJ2-5	CASSYGRANPETQYF
TRBV7-2	.	TRBJ2-1	CASRRAGPYNEQFF
TRBV27	few	TRBJ2-7	CASRRDRLNNHEQYF
TRBV9	few	TRBJ2-1	CASSVDPEFYNEQFF
TRBV27	few	TRBJ2-1	CASSSINPGEQFF
TRBV20-1	.	TRBJ2-7	CSARDLYGRDGYEQYF
TRBV20-1	.	TRBJ2-7	CSARETVGLYEQYF
TRBV29-1	many	TRBJ1-1	CSALTGVNTEAFF
TRBV3-1	.	TRBJ1-5	CASSPNRWTGTLNQPQHF
TRBV27	.	TRBJ1-2	CASSLNRGMGGYTF
TRBV18	.	TRBJ2-5	CASSPSGTQYF
TRBV30	.	TRBJ2-3	CAWSQAGATDTQYF
TRBV12-3/TRBV12-4	few	TRBJ2-1	CASSLKASGSGEQFF
TRBV12-3/TRBV12-4	.	TRBJ2-1	CASTLTSGSYNEQFF
TRBV4-1	few	TRBJ2-2	CASSQGYAGRDTGELFF
TRBV5-1	few	TRBJ2-3	CASTSNVGGTDTQYF
TRBV7-8	few	TRBJ2-5	CASSDWTSGFQETQYF
TRBV10-3	.	TRBJ2-2	CAIRRGAAHTGELFF
TRBV5-1	many	TRBJ2-1	CASSFWTTSSYNEQFF